A single sample gave rise to the 32 T cell receptor beta chains below, sequenced in a study of OX40 agonist ivuxolimab in advanced cancers. Clones were read by immunoSEQ multiplex PCR, and TCRdb kept only the in-frame ones, dropping some. This sample carries about 73,000 clones, about 87% of them seen once, and the ten largest clones take 9.5% to 13%. The specimen comprised CD4+ or CD8+ T cells sorted from blood, sampled in a trial of the OX40 agonist ivuxolimab. These receptors originate from an adult with an advanced solid tumor such as melanoma, head and neck, liver or kidney cancer.

This clone was detected once. The V and J genes are TRBV19 and TRBJ2-3, with 9 bases fitting TRBD2. CDR1 is LNHDA and CDR2 is SQIVND in the germline V gene (reference sequence). With V trimmed by 3 bases and J by 5 bases, 9 bases remained unmatched. The CDR3 has 16 residues. The CDR3 loop reads CASSMWASGVGDTQYF. In DNA form, the CDR3 reads TGTGCCAGTAGTATGTGGGCTAGCGGGGTGGGAGATACGCAGTATTTT.

This clone was observed a few times. The V gene is TRBV13, the J gene TRBJ1-2; D remains unclear. The CDR3 sequence is 12 residues long. V lost 1 base, J lost 7 bases, and 7 bases lay in between. CDR1 is PRHDT and CDR2 is FYEKMQ in the germline V gene (reference sequence). CDR3 residues: CASSLERGGYTF. In DNA, the CDR3 is TGTGCCAGCAGCTTAGAACGCGGTGGCTACACCTTC.

The rearrangement uses TRBV27 and TRBJ2-1; possibly TRBD2 for D (5 bases). The ends were cut back, 8 bases at V and 6 bases at J, with 29 bases in the middle. The CDR3 sequence is 18 residues long. Looked up from germline, CDR1 is MNHEY and CDR2 is SMNVEV (reference sequence). In DNA form, the CDR3 reads TGTGCCAGCCGAAGGTCGAGGGCCTTGGAAACGACCGGCAATGAGCAGTTCTTC. Its translation: CASRRSRALETTGNEQFF.

This sequence joins TRBV7-6 and TRBJ2-3; no clear D gene. The CDR3 covers 13 residues. Trimming took off 1 base at V and 0 bases at J, with 2 bases between the two ends. Germline-derived CDR1 and CDR2 are SGHVS and FNYEAQ. This CDR3 reads CASSLGSTDTQYF. DNA for the CDR3: TGTGCCAGCAGCTTAGGGAGCACAGATACGCAGTATTTT.

The sample holds many counts of this clone. The chain combines TRBV7-3 with TRBJ2-1; 7 nucleotides align to TRBD2. The CDR3 totals 15 residues. J gave up 2 bases and V 3 bases, and 4 bases lay outside the gene matches. Germline V gives CDR1 SGHTA, CDR2 FQGTGA. The CDR3 sequence is CASSFDAGAYNEQFF. CDR3 in DNA: TGTGCCAGCAGCTTTGATGCGGGAGCCTACAATGAGCAGTTCTTC.

The chain is built from TRBV7-6 and TRBJ2-1; 8 positions match TRBD2. V lost 1 base, J lost 2 bases, and 1 base stayed unmatched. In germline, CDR1 is SGHVS, CDR2 FNYEAQ. The CDR3 loop spans 15 amino acids. The CDR3 DNA is TGTGCCAGCAGCTTAGAAGCGGGGGCCTACAATGAGCAGTTCTTC. It encodes CASSLEAGAYNEQFF. The entire variable domain, with the rest obtained from reference TRBV7-6 and TRBJ2-1, is as follows: GAGVSQSPRYKVTKRGQDVALRCDPISGHVSLYWYRQALGQGPEFLTYFNYEAQQDKSGLPNDRFSAERPEGSISTLTIQRTEQRDSAMYRCASSLEAGAYNEQFFGPGTRLTVL.

This chain connects TRBV7-6 to TRBJ1-6, with D uncertain. V was trimmed by 1 base and J by 10 bases, leaving 14 bases between them. Per the germline V gene, CDR1 is SGHVS and CDR2 is FNYEAQ. This CDR3 region has 15 residues. CDR3 coding DNA: TGTGCCAGCAGCTTAGAGTCCCAGGTGGCGTCACCCCTCCACTTT. Translated: CASSLESQVASPLHF.

The J gene is TRBJ2-6, the V gene TRBV10-1, with a weak D call TRBD2 (7 bases). This CDR3 is 18 amino acids long. Germline CDR1 and CDR2: WNHNN and SYGVQD (reference sequence). The V end lost 7 bases, the J end lost 0 bases, and 19 bases lay between the germline ends. As DNA, the CDR3 is TGCGCCAGCAACAATCGGGGGGCCCGGAACTCTGGGGCCAACGTCCTGACTTTC. Residues: CASNNRGARNSGANVLTF.

In this sample, this clone turned up once. The chain links TRBV5-4 to TRBJ1-3; D is ambiguous. Deletions cut 1 base from V and 1 base from J, with 9 bases between. From germline, CDR1 is SGHNT and CDR2 YYREEE (reference sequence). CDR3 length: 15 amino acids. CDR3 sequence (DNA): TGTGCCAGCAGCTTGTTGGGTGATTCTGGAAACACCATATATTTT. This codes for CASSLLGDSGNTIYF.

The chain uses TRBV15 and TRBJ2-1, with D hard to call. V was pared by 3 bases and J by 4 bases, with 4 bases between. The CDR3 loop spans 12 amino acids. Per germline, CDR1 LNHNV and CDR2 YYDKDF (reference sequence). CDR3 in amino acids: CATSRFYNEQFF. CDR3 DNA: TGTGCCACCAGCAGGTTTTACAATGAGCAGTTCTTC. The whole variable domain, remainder taken from reference TRBV15 and TRBJ2-1, is DAMVIQNPRYQVTQFGKPVTLSCSQTLNHNVMYWYQQKSSQAPKLLFHYYDKDFNNEADTPDNFQSRRPNTSFCFLDIRSPGLGDTAMYLCATSRFYNEQFFGPGTRLTVL.

This clone was detected once. This chain joins TRBV5-4 and TRBJ2-7; D possibly corresponds to TRBD1 (8 bases). V lost 6 bases to trimming and J lost 2 bases, with 15 bases between them. CDR1 is SGHNT and CDR2 is YYREEE in the germline V gene (reference sequence). The CDR3 extends over 14 amino acids. Here the CDR3 reads CASTTGGGTYEQYF. The CDR3 nucleotides read TGTGCCAGCACCACAGGGGGGGGGACCTACGAGCAGTACTTC.

V gene TRBV2 combines with J gene TRBJ2-1, with 10 bases that match TRBD1. The V gene's germline CDR1 is SNHLY and CDR2 FYNNEI. V gave up 6 bases and J gave up 3 bases; unmatched junction bases: 5. This CDR3 contains 15 residues. CDR3 residues: CASRPGQGYYNEQFF. CDR3 bases: TGTGCCAGCAGGCCGGGACAGGGGTACTACAATGAGCAGTTCTTC.

The rearrangement links TRBV6-6 to TRBJ1-1, with D hard to call. Germline CDR1 and CDR2: MNHNY and SVGAGI (reference sequence). The CDR3 is made up of 13 amino acids. V was trimmed by 0 bases and J by 6 bases, leaving 8 bases between them. CDR3 in DNA: TGTGCCAGCAGTTACTCGGAAACCTCTGAAGCTTTCTTT. This sequence encodes CASSYSETSEAFF.

The rearrangement joins TRBV15 to TRBJ2-3, with a possible D match to TRBD1 (5 bases). V gave up 1 base and J gave up 0 bases, with 14 bases separating them. The CDR3 extends over 17 amino acids. Germline assignment: CDR1 LNHNV and CDR2 YYDKDF (reference sequence). Here the CDR3 DNA reads TGTGCCACCAGCAGAGCCCCTCCGACAGTTAGCACAGATACGCAGTATTTT. It encodes CATSRAPPTVSTDTQYF.

The rearrangement uses TRBV27 and TRBJ1-1; the D is unclear. Germline CDR1 reads MNHEY; CDR2 reads SMNVEV (reference sequence). Trimming cost V 5 bases and J 3 bases, with 13 bases left between them. CDR3 length: 14 amino acids. Here the CDR3 DNA reads TGTGCCAGCAGTGAAATGGAGGGTTACACTGAAGCTTTCTTT. Residues: CASSEMEGYTEAFF.

The chain recombines TRBV14 with TRBJ2-7; no definite D call. CDR3 length: 13 residues. V dropped 1 base and J dropped 7 bases, with 11 bases sitting between them. CDR1 and CDR2 from the germline V gene are SGHDN and FVKESK. The CDR3 reads CASSQVSMGEQYF. Written as DNA, the CDR3 is TGTGCCAGCAGCCAAGTGTCTATGGGGGAGCAGTACTTC.

The J gene is TRBJ2-7, the V gene TRBV2; TRBD1 agrees at 11 bases. V gave up 6 bases and J gave up 4 bases; unmatched junction bases: 5. The CDR3 runs 14 residues. CDR1 is SNHLY, CDR2 FYNNEI, per germline. In nucleotides, the CDR3 is TGTGCCAGCAGGTGGACAGGGGGCTCGTACGAGCAGTACTTC. This gives the protein CASRWTGGSYEQYF.

The gene calls are TRBV5-6 and TRBJ1-3, with D perhaps TRBD1 (5 bases). The CDR3 is 15 amino acids. V shed 0 bases and J shed 0 bases, with 7 bases lying between them. The germline V gene encodes CDR1 SGHDT and CDR2 YYEEEE. This chain's CDR3 is CASSLVTGSGNTIYF. The CDR3 nucleotides are TGTGCCAGCAGCTTGGTTACAGGCTCTGGAAACACCATATATTTT.

The chain combines TRBV27 with TRBJ2-3; possible D gene TRBD2, 6 bases. CDR1 and CDR2 (germline): MNHEY, SMNVEV (reference sequence). The CDR3 extends over 16 amino acids. The V end lost 6 bases, the J end lost 2 bases, and 18 bases lay between the germline ends. CDR3 nucleotides: TGTGCCAGCAGCTTCAGAGCGGCTAGCGCCACAGATACGCAGTATTTT. Translation gives CASSFRAASATDTQYF.

The CDR3 nucleotides are TGTGCCAGCAGCCCCACGCCGGTGGGCGGCTACACCTTC. The encoded protein is CASSPTPVGGYTF. The chain has TRBV11-2 and TRBJ1-2; D is unresolved. The CDR3 is 13 residues long. Per the germline V gene, CDR1 is SGHAT and CDR2 is FQNNGV. Trimming pared 5 bases from V and 8 bases from J, leaving 15 bases between. The whole variable domain, remainder taken from reference TRBV11-2 and TRBJ1-2, is EAGVAQSPRYKIIEKRQSVAFWCNPISGHATLYWYQQILGQGPKLLIQFQNNGVVDDSQLPKDRFSAERLKGVDSTLKIQPAKLEDSAVYLCASSPTPVGGYTFGSGTRLTVV.

The rearrangement joins TRBV7-3 to TRBJ1-1; 7 bases are shared with TRBD1. Germline lookup yields CDR1 SGHTA and CDR2 FQGTGA. This CDR3 spans 15 amino acids. The ends lost 5 bases at V and 0 bases at J; junction bases unmatched: 6. The CDR3 sequence: CASSRMTGMNTEAFF. The DNA for the CDR3 is TGTGCCAGCAGCCGGATGACAGGGATGAACACTGAAGCTTTCTTT.

This chain connects TRBV7-9 to TRBJ2-7; D not certain. The germline V and J ends were trimmed by 5 bases and 6 bases, with 11 bases remaining between them. CDR1 SEHNR and CDR2 FQNEAQ come from the germline V gene (reference sequence). The CDR3 sequence is 12 residues long. CDR3 sequence reads: CASSLDQREQYF. In nucleotides, the CDR3 is TGTGCCAGCAGCCTGGACCAACGCGAGCAGTACTTC.

This clone has a handful of counts. The chain employs TRBV6-6 and TRBJ1-2; D possibly corresponds to TRBD1 (6 bases). This CDR3 has 12 residues. Trimming took 10 bases from V and 5 from J, leaving 14 bases between them. In germline, CDR1 is MNHNY, CDR2 SVGAGI (reference sequence). CDR3 bases: TGTGCCACCCGAACAGGGCTGTATGGCTACACCTTC. It yields the protein CATRTGLYGYTF.

The chain combines TRBV14 with TRBJ2-1, with D perhaps matching TRBD2 (5 bases). V was shortened by 0 bases and J by 5 bases, with 14 bases between the two germline ends. CDR3 length: 16 residues. Germline CDR1 SGHDN, CDR2 FVKESK. The CDR3 loop reads CASSQDRLRANNEQFF. The CDR3, as DNA: TGTGCCAGCAGCCAAGATAGACTAAGGGCCAACAATGAGCAGTTCTTC.

This chain joins TRBV13 and TRBJ2-3; D ambiguous. Trimming took off 2 bases at V and 6 bases at J, with 15 bases between the two ends. This CDR3 region has 15 residues. The germline CDR1 and CDR2 sequences are PRHDT and FYEKMQ (reference sequence). For the CDR3, the DNA is TGTGCCAGCAGCTTAATCTCAATAGGCGGCGATACGCAGTATTTT. It yields the protein CASSLISIGGDTQYF.

CDR3 coding DNA: TGTGCCAGCAGTCTCGGTAGCAATCAGCCCCAGCATTTT. Translated: CASSLGSNQPQHF. This chain connects TRBV11-2 to TRBJ1-5; the D is unclear. The V gene lost 6 bases and the J gene lost 0 bases, with 6 bases spanning the gap. Germline loops: CDR1 SGHAT, CDR2 FQNNGV. The CDR3 sequence is 13 residues long.

V is TRBV27 and J is TRBJ1-1; D is uncertain. The germline gives CDR1 MNHEY, CDR2 SMNVEV (reference sequence). V was clipped by 6 bases and J by 5 bases, with 13 bases between them. This CDR3 spans 13 amino acids. CDR3 nucleotides: TGTGCCAGCAGGGTGGTAGTTGGGACTGAAGCTTTCTTT. It is translated as CASRVVVGTEAFF.

CDR3 residues: CASSASDPRTDTQYF. CDR3 sequence (DNA): TGCGCCAGCAGCGCCTCGGACCCCCGCACAGATACGCAGTATTTT. The rearrangement uses TRBV5-1 and TRBJ2-3; D unresolved. Germline V gives CDR1 SGHRS, CDR2 YFSETQ. V was cut by 4 bases and J by 1 base, with 13 bases left in between. The CDR3 is 15 residues long.

V gene TRBV7-9 combines with J gene TRBJ1-4, with 9 bases that match TRBD1. This CDR3 is built from 16 residues. Germline CDR1 is SEHNR and CDR2 is FQNEAQ (reference sequence). V trimming: 0 bases; J trimming: 8 bases; junction bases outside the gene matches: 7. The CDR3 coding sequence is TGTGCCAGCAGCTTAGCAACCCAGACAGGGGGGGAAAAACTGTTTTTT. As protein: CASSLATQTGGEKLFF.

The chain recombines TRBV11-3 with TRBJ2-1; perhaps D is TRBD1 or TRBD2 (5 bases each). The ends were cut back, 1 base at V and 7 bases at J, with 8 bases in the middle. Germline V gives CDR1 SGHNT, CDR2 YENEEA. This CDR3 spans 13 amino acids. CDR3 nucleotide sequence: TGTGCCAGCAGCTTAGGTGGGGGAAATGAGCAGTTCTTC. It specifies CASSLGGGNEQFF. Filled out from reference TRBV11-3 and TRBJ2-1, the complete variable domain reads EAGVVQSPRYKIIEKKQPVAFWCNPISGHNTLYWYLQNLGQGPELLIRYENEEAVDDSQLPKDRFSAERLKGVDSTLKIQPAELGDSAVYLCASSLGGGNEQFFGPGTRLTVL.

This chain connects TRBV7-9 to TRBJ2-7; D is ambiguous. Germline V CDR1 and CDR2: SEHNR, FQNEAQ (reference sequence). The CDR3 has 12 amino acids. Trimming cost V 2 bases and J 5 bases, with 7 bases left between them. The CDR3 DNA is TGTGCCAGCAGCTTATTGATCAACGAGCAGTACTTC. Protein sequence: CASSLLINEQYF.

The chain combines TRBV2 with TRBJ2-1, with D tentatively TRBD2 (5 bases). Trimming removed 6 bases from V and 3 bases from J, with 15 bases in between. This CDR3 has 15 amino acids. Per germline, CDR1 SNHLY and CDR2 FYNNEI. As DNA, the CDR3 is TGTGCCAGCAGGGCGGCGCGGGTAGACTACAATGAGCAGTTCTTC. Translated: CASRAARVDYNEQFF.